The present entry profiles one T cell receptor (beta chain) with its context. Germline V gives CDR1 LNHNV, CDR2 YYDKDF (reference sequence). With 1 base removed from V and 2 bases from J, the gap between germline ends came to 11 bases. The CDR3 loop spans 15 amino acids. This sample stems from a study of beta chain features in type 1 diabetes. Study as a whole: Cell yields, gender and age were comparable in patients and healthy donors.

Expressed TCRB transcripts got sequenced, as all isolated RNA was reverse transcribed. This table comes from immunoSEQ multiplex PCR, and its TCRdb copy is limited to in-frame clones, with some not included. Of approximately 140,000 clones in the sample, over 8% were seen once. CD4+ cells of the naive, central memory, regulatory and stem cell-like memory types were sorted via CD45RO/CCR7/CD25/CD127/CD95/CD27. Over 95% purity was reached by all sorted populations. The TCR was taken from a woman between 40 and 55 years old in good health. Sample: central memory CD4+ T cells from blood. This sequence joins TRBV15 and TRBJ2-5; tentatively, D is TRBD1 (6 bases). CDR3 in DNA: TGTGCCACCAGCAGAGTAGGGACAACTCAAGAGACCCAGTACTTC. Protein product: CATSRVGTTQETQYF. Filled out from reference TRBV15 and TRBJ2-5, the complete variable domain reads DAMVIQNPRYQVTQFGKPVTLSCSQTLNHNVMYWYQQKSSQAPKLLFHYYDKDFNNEADTPDNFQSRRPNTSFCFLDIRSPGLGDTAMYLCATSRVGTTQETQYFGPGTRLLVL.